This TCR beta chain comes out of a study of beta chain features in type 1 diabetes. Overall study: All of the samples together had 107,917,701 sorted cells examined. Study observations and caveats: Shortening that was moderate but significant affected the TCRB CDR3s of Type 1 diabetes patients in all four CD4+ subsets. The similarity of naive, central memory and Treg TCRB repertoires appeared greater among patients than among healthy donors.

The V end was cut by 5 bases, the J end by 0 bases, with 8 bases between. The CDR3 loop spans 15 amino acids. The germline gives CDR1 SGHTA, CDR2 FQGNSA. Note on this clone: Its matching antigen is unknown.

CD45RO/CCR7/CD25/CD127/CD95/CD27 staining was used to isolate CD4+ naive, central memory, regulatory and stem cell-like memory cells by sorting. Expressed TCRB transcripts were sequenced because the isolated RNA had all been reverse transcribed beforehand. Here immunoSEQ multiplex PCR was the method, and the copy in TCRdb shows in-frame clones only, minus some. The sample shows under 550,000 clones, about an eighth of them seen only once. The sequencing input was naive CD4+ T cells from blood. The chain joins TRBV7-2 to TRBJ2-6; D is unresolved. The clonotype was recovered from a young woman in good health. The CDR3 spells CASSLTPSGANVLTF. CDR3 nucleotide sequence: TGTGCCAGCAGCCTTACTCCCTCTGGGGCCAACGTCCTGACTTTC.